This T cell receptor beta chain came from a study of blood T cell repertoires in COVID-19. Study-wide context: Sites in the United States, Italy and Spain provided acute and convalescent COVID-19 samples. Sample material is recorded as cDNA or gDNA derived from T cells, B-cell-depleted T cells, or PBMCs.

Germline CDR1 is MNHNY and CDR2 is SVGAGI (reference sequence). V lost 8 bases, J lost 1 base, and 11 bases lay in between. This CDR3 region has 13 residues. How the authors handled the data: Reference gene primer amplification in the assay estimated nucleated cell counts. The assay was immunoSEQ multiplex PCR, and TCRdb's table has in-frame clones only and misses some. The DNA was the basis for D and trimming; V, J and clone size are from that table. Among 250,000 to 350,000 clones listed, almost 90% were seen once. Individuals drawn from about two dozen US areas were about 18 to 90 years old. This rearrangement joins TRBV6-6 to TRBJ1-1; D perhaps matches TRBD1 (5 bases). Sequenced: PBMCs or T cells enriched from blood (not recorded which). This TCR came from a woman under 30 with acute COVID-19. CDR3 DNA sequence: TGTGCCAGCTGCCCAGGGTGGAACACTGAAGCTTTCTTT. Its translation: CASCPGWNTEAFF.